This is a list of T cell receptor beta chains from one sample in a study of shared clonotypes between healthy human individuals. The table came from immunoSEQ multiplex PCR; TCRdb's copy has only in-frame clones and leaves some out. The sample includes 1,100,000 or so clones, around 78% of them seen just once. The sample consisted of memory CD4+ T cells from PBMCs. These receptors all stem from a man younger than 30 in good health. Some clones in this sample may be carry-over from other donors' samples. The CDR3 runs from the conserved cysteine through the conserved F or W.

v_call	j_call	cdr3_aa
TRBV10-3	TRBJ2-5	CAISTGTGMQETQYF
TRBV28	TRBJ1-4	CASSFSGEPNEKLFF
TRBV7-6	TRBJ2-3	CASSLLRTDTQYF
TRBV6-5	TRBJ2-3	CASRESKADTQYF
TRBV11-2	TRBJ1-2	CASSSERGYTF
TRBV19	TRBJ2-7	CASGMADSYEQYF
TRBV5-5	TRBJ2-7	CASSLQPGQLYEQYF
TRBV5-1	TRBJ2-2	CASSFDRAAGELFF
TRBV5-4	TRBJ2-3	CASSWTSGTDTQYF
TRBV27	TRBJ2-3	CASGNHPGQVTDTQYF
TRBV5-1	TRBJ1-2	CASSLWDTSGYTF
TRBV25-1	TRBJ1-1	CASSEYGFMNTEAFF
TRBV7-7	TRBJ2-2	CASSLRSGELFF
TRBV7-3	TRBJ2-3	CASSPYTDTQYF
TRBV11-2	TRBJ2-5	CASSQDYIVETQYF
TRBV5-1	TRBJ2-7	CASSGSYEQYF
TRBV27	TRBJ2-7	CASSEPGGTSSYEQYF
TRBV12-1	TRBJ1-1	CASSPPDSRTTEAFF
TRBV7-3	TRBJ1-1	CASSLRRGQGKAFF
TRBV6-5	TRBJ2-3	CASSLEGGSDTQYF
TRBV6-5	TRBJ2-1	CASSYDWPSFYNEQFF
TRBV6-1	TRBJ2-7	CASSRSARSYEQYF
TRBV29-1	TRBJ1-2	CSAEGQETSYGYTF
TRBV11-3	TRBJ1-5	CASSRDRSNQPQHF
TRBV6-6	TRBJ2-7	CASSYSTSQNEQYF
TRBV28	TRBJ1-2	CASSSQGRRALYGYTF
TRBV5-1	TRBJ1-6	CASSLDDSRNSPLHF
TRBV5-4	TRBJ1-2	CASSLRAGNYGYTF
TRBV6-4	TRBJ2-1	CASSALGGVNEQFF
TRBV5-1	TRBJ2-5	CASSPPTGNQETQYF
TRBV5-1	TRBJ1-1	CASSIEQGRSTEAFF
TRBV4-2	TRBJ1-2	CASSPSGQRNYGYTF
TRBV6-5	TRBJ2-1	CASVGPSYNEQFF
TRBV5-1	TRBJ2-7	CASSSTDYEQYF
TRBV15	TRBJ1-4	CATSRVGQGGGELFF
TRBV10-3	TRBJ2-6	CAISESGVSGANVLTF
TRBV28	TRBJ1-1	CASRVTGTWRDMNTEAFF
TRBV6-1	TRBJ2-7	CASSEVRGSSYEQYF
TRBV5-1	TRBJ1-1	CASSFSQGTEAFF
TRBV20-1	TRBJ2-7	CSAPVGYEQYF
TRBV30	TRBJ1-3	CALNPGSGNTIYF
TRBV10-1	TRBJ2-2	CASSPNLTGATGELFF
TRBV7-9	TRBJ1-3	CASSFALGGNTIYF
TRBV7-3	TRBJ1-3	CASSLYGGNTIYF
TRBV9	TRBJ1-4	CASSDRGSGNEKLFF
TRBV5-8	TRBJ1-1	CASSLAGEAFF
TRBV6-5	TRBJ2-5	CASTGGGVTGKTQYF
TRBV5-5	TRBJ1-1	CASSLAWGGAEAFF
TRBV6-6	TRBJ1-5	CASSSSGRSNQPQHF
TRBV4-2	TRBJ2-1	CASSQGPDTVLSYNEQFF
TRBV6-6	TRBJ1-4	CASSYRPWGPSEKLFF
TRBV18	TRBJ1-2	CATLLTANYGYTF
TRBV27	TRBJ1-6	CASSLSQGADRTLHF
TRBV6-5	TRBJ1-2	CASSPRDSLGGYTF
TRBV4-2	TRBJ2-7	CASSQGVGTDPYEQYF